This TCR beta chain was captured by sequencing in a study of blood T cell repertoires in COVID-19. Overall study: Sources were T cells, B-cell-depleted T cells, or PBMCs; the material itself was cDNA or gDNA.

Generated by immunoSEQ multiplex PCR, the TCRdb table keeps only in-frame clones and is missing some. Seen here are a few hundred thousand clones, about nine tenths observed once, and the top ten hold 0.94%. The CDR3 is 15 residues long. With 1 base removed from V and 3 bases from J, the gap between germline ends came to 10 bases. Germline V lookup: CDR1 LGHDT, CDR2 YNNKEL (reference sequence). Sequencing was carried out using peripheral blood. J is TRBJ2-1 and V is TRBV3-1 (or the pseudogene TRBV3-2), with a weak D call TRBD2 (6 bases). This TCR came from a woman in her forties who had recovered from COVID-19. The DNA of the CDR3 is TGTGCCAGCAGCCAAGGAGCGGGCCGCTACAATGAGCAGTTCTTC. Amino acid sequence: CASSQGAGRYNEQFF.